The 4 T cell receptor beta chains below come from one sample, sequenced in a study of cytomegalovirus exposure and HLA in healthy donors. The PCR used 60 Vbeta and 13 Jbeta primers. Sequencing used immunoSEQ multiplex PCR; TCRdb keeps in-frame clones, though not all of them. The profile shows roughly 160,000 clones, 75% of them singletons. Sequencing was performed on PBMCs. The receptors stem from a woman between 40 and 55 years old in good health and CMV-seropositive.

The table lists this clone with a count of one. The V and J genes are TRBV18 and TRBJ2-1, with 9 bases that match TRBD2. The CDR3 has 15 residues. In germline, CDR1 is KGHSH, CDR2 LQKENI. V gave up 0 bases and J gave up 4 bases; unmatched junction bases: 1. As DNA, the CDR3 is TGTGCCAGCTCACCACCGACTAGCGGATACAATGAGCAGTTCTTC. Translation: CASSPPTSGYNEQFF.

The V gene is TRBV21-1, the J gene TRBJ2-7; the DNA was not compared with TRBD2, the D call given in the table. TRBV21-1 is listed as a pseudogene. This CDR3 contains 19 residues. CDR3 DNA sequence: TGTGCCAGCAGCACTCACGATATTTGGACTAGCGGGAGCATCTACGAGCAGTACTTC. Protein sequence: CASSTHDIWTSGSIYEQYF.

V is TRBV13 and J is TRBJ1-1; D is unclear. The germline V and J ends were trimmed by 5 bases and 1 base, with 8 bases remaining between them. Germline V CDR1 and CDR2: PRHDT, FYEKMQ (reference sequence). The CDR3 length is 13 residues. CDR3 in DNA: TGTGCCAGCAGCCCTAGGAAGAACACTGAAGCTTTCTTT. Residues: CASSPRKNTEAFF.

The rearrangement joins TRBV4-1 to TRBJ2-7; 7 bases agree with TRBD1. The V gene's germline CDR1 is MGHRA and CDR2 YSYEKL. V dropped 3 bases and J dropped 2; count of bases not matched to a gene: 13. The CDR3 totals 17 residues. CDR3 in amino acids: CASSHAPRQGLTYEQYF. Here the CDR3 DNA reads TGCGCCAGCAGCCACGCACCCCGACAGGGTTTAACCTACGAGCAGTACTTC.